This T cell receptor beta chain was obtained from a study of blood T cell repertoires in COVID-19. For the study at large: Specimens from acute and convalescent COVID-19 originated in the United States, Italy and Spain. PBMCs, B-cell-depleted T cells, or T cells provided the cDNA or gDNA that made up the material.

In the original workflow: From reference gene primer amplification, estimates of nucleated cell counts were derived. Profiling relied on immunoSEQ multiplex PCR, and the TCRdb table lists in-frame clones only, not all of them. V, J and clone size reflect that table, while D and trimming were determined from the DNA. This table holds 70,000 to 90,000 clones, around 87% found once. The TCR comes from a man older than 75 with active or convalescent COVID-19. The specimen was peripheral blood.

CDR3 residues: CASSESEKVGRQPQHF. The CDR3 bases are TGCGCCAGCAGTGAGTCTGAAAAGGTGGGGCGGCAGCCCCAGCATTTT. V is TRBV10-1 and J is TRBJ1-5, with D possibly being TRBD1 (5 bases). CDR1 is WNHNN and CDR2 is SYGVQD in the germline V gene (reference sequence). V dropped 0 bases and J dropped 7 bases, with 16 bases sitting between them. The CDR3 consists of 16 residues.